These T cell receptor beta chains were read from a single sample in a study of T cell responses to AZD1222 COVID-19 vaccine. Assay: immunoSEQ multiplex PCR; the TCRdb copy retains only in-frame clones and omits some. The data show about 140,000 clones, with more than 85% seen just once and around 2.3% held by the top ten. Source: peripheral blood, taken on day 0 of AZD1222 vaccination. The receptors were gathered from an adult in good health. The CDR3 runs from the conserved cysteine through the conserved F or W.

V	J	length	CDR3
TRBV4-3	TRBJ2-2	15	CASSQDLWGTGELFF
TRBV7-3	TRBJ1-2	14	CASSPGGVGYGYTF
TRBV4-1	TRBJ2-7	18	CASSQDTSSGTGDYEQYF
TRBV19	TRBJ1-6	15	CASTSQQGIGAPLHF
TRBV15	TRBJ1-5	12	CATGQGAQPQHF
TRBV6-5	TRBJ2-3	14	CASSPLIGTDTQYF
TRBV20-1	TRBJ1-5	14	CSASAGESNQPQHF
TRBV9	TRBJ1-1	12	CASSVGMVPAFF
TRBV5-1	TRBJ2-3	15	CASSTSGATTDTQYF
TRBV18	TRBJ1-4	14	CASSPRATNEKLFF
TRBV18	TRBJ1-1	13	CASSPPGDTEAFF
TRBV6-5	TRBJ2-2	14	CASRERGNTGELFF
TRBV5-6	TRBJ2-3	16	CASSLISGASTDTQYF
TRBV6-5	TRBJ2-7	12	CASSYSGLEQYF
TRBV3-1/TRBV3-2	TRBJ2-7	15	CASSQAPSGGYEQYF
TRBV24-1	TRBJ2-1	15	CATSDGASYYNEQFF
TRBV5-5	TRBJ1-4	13	CASSLTGDEKLFF
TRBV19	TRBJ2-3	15	CASSAGGWGTDTQYF
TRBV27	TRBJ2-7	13	CASSLLRGYEQYF
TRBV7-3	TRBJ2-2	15	CASSPLRENTGELFF
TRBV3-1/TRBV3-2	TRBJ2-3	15	CASSLTGAGTDTQYF
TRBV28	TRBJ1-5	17	CASSFLFGMDSNQPQHF
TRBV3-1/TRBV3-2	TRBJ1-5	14	CASSQEWSNQPQHF
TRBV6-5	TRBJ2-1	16	CASSWIRLAAYNEQFF
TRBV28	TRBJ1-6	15	CASTLWDRSNSPLHF
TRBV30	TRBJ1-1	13	CAWREQGDTEAFF
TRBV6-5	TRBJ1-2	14	CASSSALGVGGYTF
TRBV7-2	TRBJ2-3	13	CASSLDRGDTQYF
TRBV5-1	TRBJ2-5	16	CASSWDRGWSGETQYF
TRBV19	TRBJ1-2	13	CASYSWAAYGYTF
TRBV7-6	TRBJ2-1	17	CASSLFLASVGYYEQFF
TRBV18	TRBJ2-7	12	CASSPTGYEQYF